This T cell receptor beta chain was identified in a study of CD4+ T cells in melanoma. Study-wide results and caveats: Neoantigen-specific CD4+ T cells in melanoma reportedly had diverse differentiation states.

The method was immunoSEQ multiplex PCR; TCRdb's version includes in-frame clones alone and lacks a portion of them. The sample records over 100,000 clones, roughly 90% being singletons. With 0 bases removed from V and 3 bases from J, the gap between germline ends came to 6 bases. Germline values: CDR1 LGHNA, CDR2 YSLEER. This CDR3 has 13 residues. Concerning this clone: Its antigen is as yet unknown.

Sequencing was performed on peripheral blood. The clonotype was recovered from a human donor with melanoma. The chain carries TRBV4-3 and TRBJ2-7; D is uncertain. CDR3 loop: CASSQDFSYEQYF. The CDR3 nucleotides read TGCGCCAGCAGCCAAGATTTCAGCTACGAGCAGTACTTC.